This paragraph covers one TCR beta chain sequence. This sample stems from a study of blood T cell repertoires in COVID-19. Across the study: In each case, the material was cDNA or gDNA derived from T cells, B-cell-depleted T cells, or PBMCs.

The CDR3 runs 10 residues. The germline V gene has CDR1 DFQATT and CDR2 SNEGSKA (reference sequence). V was pared by 6 bases and J by 6 bases, with 9 bases between. Original analysis: How many nucleated cells were present was estimated from reference gene primer amplification. Libraries were prepared by immunoSEQ multiplex PCR; TCRdb keeps only in-frame clonotypes and omits some of them. V and J calls and clone size are given by that table; D and trimming were obtained from the DNA. The repertoire holds about 230,000 clones, with nearly 85% as singletons. V and J are TRBV20-1 and TRBJ2-7; no clear D gene. Input material: peripheral blood. The source is a woman between 25 and 40 years old with COVID-19, enrolled during active disease. The CDR3, as DNA: TGCAGTGCCTCCGGTGGCGAGCAGTACTTC. Translating gives CSASGGEQYF.